This TCR beta chain is from a study of blood T cells in healthy people across ages. Study-level points and caveats: Lack of knowledge of donor CMV status possibly confounded expanded clonotype changes.

For the second PCR, which ran for about 7 to 11 cycles, a sample-barcoded 5' primer and a J-beta primer mix were used. TCRdb itself ran the 5' RACE reads through MiXCR, one entry per CDR3 protein. The sample has 600,000 to 1,000,000 distinct CDR3 sequences, 55% to 70% seen once. With respect to this clonotype: Its antigen remains unidentified.

V was clipped by 2 bases and J by 8 bases, with 16 bases between them. Germline assignment: CDR1 SGHTA and CDR2 FQGNSA. The CDR3 is 15 amino acids. J is TRBJ2-1 and V is TRBV7-2, with D possibly being TRBD1 or TRBD2 (5 bases each). The clonotype originates from a man aged 30-40 years in good health. The sequenced sample was blood. CDR3: CASSLRTRGTYEQFF. The CDR3 coding sequence is TGTGCCAGCAGCTTACGAACTAGGGGTACCTATGAGCAGTTCTTC.